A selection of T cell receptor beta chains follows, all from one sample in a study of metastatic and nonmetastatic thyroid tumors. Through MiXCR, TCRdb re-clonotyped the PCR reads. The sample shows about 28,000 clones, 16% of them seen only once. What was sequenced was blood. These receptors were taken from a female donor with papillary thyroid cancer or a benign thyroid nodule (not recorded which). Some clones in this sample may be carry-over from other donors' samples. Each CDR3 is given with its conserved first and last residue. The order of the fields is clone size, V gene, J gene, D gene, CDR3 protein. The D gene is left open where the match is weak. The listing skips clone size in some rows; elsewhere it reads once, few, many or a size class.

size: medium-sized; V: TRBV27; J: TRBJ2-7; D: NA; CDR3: CASSYDLRSYEQYF
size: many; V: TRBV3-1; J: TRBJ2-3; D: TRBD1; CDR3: CASSPRTGGTAVTDTQYF
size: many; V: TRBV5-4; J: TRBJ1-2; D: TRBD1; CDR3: CASSGTGNYGYTF
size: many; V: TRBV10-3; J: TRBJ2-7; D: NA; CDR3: CAIRDSGQRGDEQYF
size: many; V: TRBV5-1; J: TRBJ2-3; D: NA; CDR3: CASSSDGTPGTDTQYF
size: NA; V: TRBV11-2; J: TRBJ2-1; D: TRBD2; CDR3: CASSSSTGLEGNEQFF
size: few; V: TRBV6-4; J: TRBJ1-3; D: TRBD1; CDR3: CAGRRQGQGNTIYF
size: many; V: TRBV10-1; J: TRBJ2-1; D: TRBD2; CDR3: CASSDGQAGVNEQFF
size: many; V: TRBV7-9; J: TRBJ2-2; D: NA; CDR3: CASSSPRLVAGELFF
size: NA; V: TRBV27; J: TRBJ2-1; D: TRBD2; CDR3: CASSLTSGRARVEEQFF
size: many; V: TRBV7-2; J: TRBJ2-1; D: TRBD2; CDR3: CASSPSGPAEQFF
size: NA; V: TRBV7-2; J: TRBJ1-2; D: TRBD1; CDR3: CASSSTGQGGYGYTF
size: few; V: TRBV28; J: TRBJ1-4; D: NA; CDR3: CASSPQGLTNEKLFF
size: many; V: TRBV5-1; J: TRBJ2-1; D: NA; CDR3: CASSFEGGPYNEQFF
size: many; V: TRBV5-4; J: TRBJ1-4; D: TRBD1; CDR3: CASSLGAGGAGEKLFF
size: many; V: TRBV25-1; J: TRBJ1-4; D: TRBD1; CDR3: CASSADRAGEKLFF
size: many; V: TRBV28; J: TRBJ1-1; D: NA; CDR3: CASSFQRGKNTEAFF
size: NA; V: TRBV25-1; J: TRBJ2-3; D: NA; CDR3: CASRPRRGPDTKYF
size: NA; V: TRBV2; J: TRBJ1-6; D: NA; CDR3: CASSEGGSSYNSPLHF
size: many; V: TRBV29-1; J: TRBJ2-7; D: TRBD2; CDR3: CSVLGGSSSYEQYF
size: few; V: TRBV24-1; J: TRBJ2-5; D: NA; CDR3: CATSDLRENTETQYF
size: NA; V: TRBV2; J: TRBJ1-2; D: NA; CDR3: CASSESGRGYTF
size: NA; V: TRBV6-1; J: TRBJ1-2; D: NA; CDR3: CASSVLGQLDNYGYTF
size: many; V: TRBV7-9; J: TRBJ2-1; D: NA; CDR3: CANSGSNEQFF
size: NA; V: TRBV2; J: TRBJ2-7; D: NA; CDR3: CASRGGRSNSYEQYF
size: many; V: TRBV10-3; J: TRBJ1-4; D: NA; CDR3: CAISEDTREEKLFF
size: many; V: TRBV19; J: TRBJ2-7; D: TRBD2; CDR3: CASSRSLGRGYEQYF
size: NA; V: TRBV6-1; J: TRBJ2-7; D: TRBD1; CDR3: CASSQGGKVSYEQYF
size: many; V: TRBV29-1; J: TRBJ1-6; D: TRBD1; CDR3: CSVADGTGGSPLHF
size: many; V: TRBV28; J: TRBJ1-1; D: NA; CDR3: CASIRTVNTEAFF
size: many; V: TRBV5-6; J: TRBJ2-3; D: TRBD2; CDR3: CASSSGLDASTDTQYF
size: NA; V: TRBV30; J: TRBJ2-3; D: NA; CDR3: CALDLSGLTDTQYF
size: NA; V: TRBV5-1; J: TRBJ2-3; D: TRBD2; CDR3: CASSLATGGPGDTQYF
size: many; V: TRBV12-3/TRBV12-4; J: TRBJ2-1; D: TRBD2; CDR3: CASSPTSSGRKYNEQFF
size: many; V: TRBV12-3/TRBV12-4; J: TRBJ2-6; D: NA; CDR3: CASRPPGANVLTF
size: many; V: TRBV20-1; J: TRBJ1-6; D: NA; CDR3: CSARDLIRGDSPLHF
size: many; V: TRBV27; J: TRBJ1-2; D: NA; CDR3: CASSSGRTNYGYTF
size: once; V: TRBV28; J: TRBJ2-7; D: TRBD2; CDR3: CASSWLTHGNSGRHSYEQYF
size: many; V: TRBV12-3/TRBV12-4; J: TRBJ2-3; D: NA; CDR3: CASSLAMSGTSTDTQYF
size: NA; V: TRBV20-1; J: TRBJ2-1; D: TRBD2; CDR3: CSARGGTRVGVSYNEQFF
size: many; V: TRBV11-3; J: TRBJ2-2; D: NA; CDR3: CASSSNTGELFF
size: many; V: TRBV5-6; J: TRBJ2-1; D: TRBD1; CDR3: CASSSRDRWSNEQFF
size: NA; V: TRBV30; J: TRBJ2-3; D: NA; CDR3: CAWSVEGRNTDTQYF
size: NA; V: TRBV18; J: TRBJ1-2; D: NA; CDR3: CASSPIGGANYGYTF
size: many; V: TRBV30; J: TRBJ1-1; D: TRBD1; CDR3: CAWSRTGSTEAFF
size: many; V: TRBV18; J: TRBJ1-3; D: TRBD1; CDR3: CASSVRTGTGSSGNTIYF
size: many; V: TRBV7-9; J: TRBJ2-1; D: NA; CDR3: CASSSIDEQFF